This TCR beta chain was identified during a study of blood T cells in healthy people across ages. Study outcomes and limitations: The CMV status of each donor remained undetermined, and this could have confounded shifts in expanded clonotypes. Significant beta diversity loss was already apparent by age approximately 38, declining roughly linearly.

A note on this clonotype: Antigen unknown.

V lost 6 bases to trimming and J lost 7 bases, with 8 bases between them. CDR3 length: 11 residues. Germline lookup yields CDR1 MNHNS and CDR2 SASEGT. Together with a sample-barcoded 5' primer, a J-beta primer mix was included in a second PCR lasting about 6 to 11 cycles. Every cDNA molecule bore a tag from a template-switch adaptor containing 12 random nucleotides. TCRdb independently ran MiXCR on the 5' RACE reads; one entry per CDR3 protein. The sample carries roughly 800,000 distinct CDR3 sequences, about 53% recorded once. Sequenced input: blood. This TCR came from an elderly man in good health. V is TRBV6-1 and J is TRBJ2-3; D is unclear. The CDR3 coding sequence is TGTGCCAGCAGGGTAGTACATACGCAGTATTTT. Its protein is CASRVVHTQYF.